The clone carrying this T cell receptor (beta chain) was counted a few times. The data were taken from a study of blood T cells in healthy people across ages. CDR1 and CDR2 from the germline V gene are SNHLY and FYNNEI. V trimming: 8 bases; J trimming: 5 bases; junction bases outside the gene matches: 25. CDR3 length equals 19 residues. The authors ran a second PCR of about 6 to 11 cycles using a sample-barcoded 5' primer and a J-beta primer mix. One entry per CDR3 protein, called by TCRdb with MiXCR from the 5' RACE reads. Of roughly 1,100,000 distinct CDR3 sequences in the sample, roughly 24% are singletons; the top ten hold less than 0.85%. The same sample was also used in a study of T cells of mothers and their children.

This chain joins TRBV2 and TRBJ2-5; 8 bases map to TRBD2. The TCR originated in a girl between 2 and 10 years old in good health. The specimen sequenced was blood. The CDR3 DNA is TGTGCCAGCTGTGTACTAGTGACTAGCGTGGACTATACCCTTGAGACCCAGTACTTC. It encodes CASCVLVTSVDYTLETQYF.